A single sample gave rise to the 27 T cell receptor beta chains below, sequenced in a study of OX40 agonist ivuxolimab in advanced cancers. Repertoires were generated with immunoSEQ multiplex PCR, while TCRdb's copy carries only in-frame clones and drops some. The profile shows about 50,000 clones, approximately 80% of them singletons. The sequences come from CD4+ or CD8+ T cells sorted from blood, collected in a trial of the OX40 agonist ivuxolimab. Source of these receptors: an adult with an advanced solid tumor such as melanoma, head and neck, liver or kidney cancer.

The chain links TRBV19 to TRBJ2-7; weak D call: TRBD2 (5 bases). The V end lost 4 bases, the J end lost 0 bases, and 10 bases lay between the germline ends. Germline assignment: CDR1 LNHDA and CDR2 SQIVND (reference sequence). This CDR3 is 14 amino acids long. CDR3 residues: CASSTRGISYEQYF. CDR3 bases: TGTGCCAGTAGTACGCGAGGGATCTCCTACGAGCAGTACTTC.

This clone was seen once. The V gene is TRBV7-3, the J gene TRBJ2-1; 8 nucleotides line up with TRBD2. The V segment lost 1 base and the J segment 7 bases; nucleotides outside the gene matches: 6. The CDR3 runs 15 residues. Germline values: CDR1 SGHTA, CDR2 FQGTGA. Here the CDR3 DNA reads TGTGCCAGCAGCTTAATAAAGCGGGAGTTAAATGAGCAGTTCTTC. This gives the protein CASSLIKRELNEQFF.

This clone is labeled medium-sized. The CDR3: CATSRDLGRNQPQHF. Here the CDR3 DNA reads TGTGCCACCAGCAGAGATCTCGGCCGGAATCAGCCCCAGCATTTT. The chain combines TRBV15 with TRBJ1-5; D remains unclear. Looked up from germline, CDR1 is LNHNV and CDR2 is YYDKDF (reference sequence). V lost 0 bases and J 4 bases, leaving 10 bases between the germline ends. The CDR3 consists of 15 residues. Supplemented by reference TRBV15 and TRBJ1-5, the full variable domain reads DAMVIQNPRYQVTQFGKPVTLSCSQTLNHNVMYWYQQKSSQAPKLLFHYYDKDFNNEADTPDNFQSRRPNTSFCFLDIRSPGLGDTAMYLCATSRDLGRNQPQHFGDGTRLSIL.

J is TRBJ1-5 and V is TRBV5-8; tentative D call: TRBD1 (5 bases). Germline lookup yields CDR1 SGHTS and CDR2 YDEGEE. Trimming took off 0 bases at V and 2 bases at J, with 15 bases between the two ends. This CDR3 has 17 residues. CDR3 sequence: CASSLERGGSGNQPQHF. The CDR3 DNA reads TGTGCCAGCAGCTTGGAGCGGGGGGGATCGGGCAATCAGCCCCAGCATTTT.

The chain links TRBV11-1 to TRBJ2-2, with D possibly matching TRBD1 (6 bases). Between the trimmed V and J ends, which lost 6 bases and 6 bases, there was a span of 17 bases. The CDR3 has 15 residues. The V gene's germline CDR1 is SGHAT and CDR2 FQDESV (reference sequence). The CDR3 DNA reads TGTGCCAGCAGACTCGACAGGAGAGCACCCGGGGAGCTGTTTTTT. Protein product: CASRLDRRAPGELFF.

CDR3 sequence reads: CASSLARGQGASMNTEAFF. The DNA for the CDR3 is TGCGCCAGCAGCTTGGCCCGGGGACAGGGGGCATCAATGAACACTGAAGCTTTCTTT. This sequence joins TRBV5-1 and TRBJ1-1; 12 bases map to TRBD1. The length of the CDR3 is 19 residues. From germline, CDR1 is SGHRS and CDR2 YFSETQ. Losses at the gene ends were 0 bases for V and 0 bases for J; bases not matched to a gene: 9.

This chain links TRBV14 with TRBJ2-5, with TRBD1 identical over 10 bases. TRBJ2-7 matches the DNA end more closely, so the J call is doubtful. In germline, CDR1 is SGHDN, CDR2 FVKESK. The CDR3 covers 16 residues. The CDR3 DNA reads TGTGCCAGCAGCCAAGGACAGGGGGCGACGGGCGGCGAGCAGTACTTC. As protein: CASSQGQGATGGEQYF.

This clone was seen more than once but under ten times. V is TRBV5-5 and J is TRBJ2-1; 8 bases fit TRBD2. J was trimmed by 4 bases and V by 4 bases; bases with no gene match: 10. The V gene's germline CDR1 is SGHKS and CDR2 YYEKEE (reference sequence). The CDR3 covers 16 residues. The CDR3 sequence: CASSPAGASIYNEQFF. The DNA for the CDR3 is TGTGCCAGCAGCCCAGCGGGAGCCTCAATTTACAATGAGCAGTTCTTC.

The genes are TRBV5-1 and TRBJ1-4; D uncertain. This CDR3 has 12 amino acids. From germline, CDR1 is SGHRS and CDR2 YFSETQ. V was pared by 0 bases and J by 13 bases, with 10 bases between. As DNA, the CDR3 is TGCGCCAGCAGCTTGGTAGGCAGTCGACTGTTTTTT. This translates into CASSLVGSRLFF.

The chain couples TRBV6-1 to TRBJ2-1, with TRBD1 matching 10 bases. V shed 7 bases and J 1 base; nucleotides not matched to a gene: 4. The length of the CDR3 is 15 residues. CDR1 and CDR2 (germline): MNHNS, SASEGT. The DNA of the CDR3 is TGTGCCAGCACTACGGACAGGGGGTCCTACAATGAGCAGTTCTTC. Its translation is CASTTDRGSYNEQFF.

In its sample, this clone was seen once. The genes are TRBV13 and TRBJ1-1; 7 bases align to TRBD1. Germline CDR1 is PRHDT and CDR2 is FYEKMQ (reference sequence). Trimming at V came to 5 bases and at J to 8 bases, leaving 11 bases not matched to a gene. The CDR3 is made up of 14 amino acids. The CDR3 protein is CASSRLLRGREAFF. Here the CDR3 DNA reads TGTGCCAGCAGCCGCCTGTTGAGGGGGCGGGAAGCTTTCTTT.

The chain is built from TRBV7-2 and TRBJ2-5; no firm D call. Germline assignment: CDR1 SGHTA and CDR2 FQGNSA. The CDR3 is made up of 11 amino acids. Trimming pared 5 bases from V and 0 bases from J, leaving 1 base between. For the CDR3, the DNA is TGTGCCAGCAGCCACCAAGAGACCCAGTACTTC. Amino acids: CASSHQETQYF. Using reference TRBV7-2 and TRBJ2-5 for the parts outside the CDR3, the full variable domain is GAGVSQSPSNKVTEKGKDVELRCDPISGHTALYWYRQSLGQGLEFLIYFQGNSAPDKSGLPSDRFSAERTGGSVSTLTIQRTQQEDSAVYLCASSHQETQYFGPGTRLLVL.

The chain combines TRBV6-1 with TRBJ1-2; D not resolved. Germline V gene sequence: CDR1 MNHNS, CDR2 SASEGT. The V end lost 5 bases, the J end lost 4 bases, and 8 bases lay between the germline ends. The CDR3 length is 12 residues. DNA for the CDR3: TGTGCCAGCAGTCGAACTGCCTATGGCTACACCTTC. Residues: CASSRTAYGYTF.

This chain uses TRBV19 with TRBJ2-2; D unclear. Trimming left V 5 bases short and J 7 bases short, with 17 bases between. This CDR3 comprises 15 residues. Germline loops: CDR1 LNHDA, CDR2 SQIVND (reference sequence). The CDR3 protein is CASSRSPPAGGELFF. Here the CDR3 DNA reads TGTGCCAGTAGTCGGTCCCCCCCGGCAGGCGGGGAGCTGTTTTTT.

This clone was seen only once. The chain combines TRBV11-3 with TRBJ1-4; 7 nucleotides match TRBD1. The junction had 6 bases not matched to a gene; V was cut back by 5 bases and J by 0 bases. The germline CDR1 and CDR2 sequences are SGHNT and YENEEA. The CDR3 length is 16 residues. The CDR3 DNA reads TGTGCCAGCAGCCACGGACAGGTGGCAACTAATGAAAAACTGTTTTTT. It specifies CASSHGQVATNEKLFF.

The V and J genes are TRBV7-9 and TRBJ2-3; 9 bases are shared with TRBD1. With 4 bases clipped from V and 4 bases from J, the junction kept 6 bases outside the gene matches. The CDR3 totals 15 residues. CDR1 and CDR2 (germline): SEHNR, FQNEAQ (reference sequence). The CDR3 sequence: CASSSYRGRADTQYF. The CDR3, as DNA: TGTGCCAGCAGCTCATACAGGGGGCGGGCAGATACGCAGTATTTT.

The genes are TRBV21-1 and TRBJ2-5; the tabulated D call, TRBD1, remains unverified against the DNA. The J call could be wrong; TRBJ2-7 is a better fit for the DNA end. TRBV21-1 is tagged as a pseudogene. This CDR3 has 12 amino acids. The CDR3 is CASSNPRYEQYF. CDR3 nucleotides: TGTGCCAGCAGCAATCCCAGGTACGAGCAGTACTTC.

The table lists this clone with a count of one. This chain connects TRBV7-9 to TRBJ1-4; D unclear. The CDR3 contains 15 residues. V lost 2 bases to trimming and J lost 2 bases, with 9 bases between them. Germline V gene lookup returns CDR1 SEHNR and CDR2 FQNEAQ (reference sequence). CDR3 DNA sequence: TGTGCCAGCAGCTTATCACCCGGGACTAATGAAAAACTGTTTTTT. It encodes CASSLSPGTNEKLFF. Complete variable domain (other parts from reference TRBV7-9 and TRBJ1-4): DTGVSQNPRHKITKRGQNVTFRCDPISEHNRLYWYRQTLGQGPEFLTYFQNEAQLEKSRLLSDRFSAERPKGSFSTLEIQRTEQGDSAMYLCASSLSPGTNEKLFFGSGTQLSVL.

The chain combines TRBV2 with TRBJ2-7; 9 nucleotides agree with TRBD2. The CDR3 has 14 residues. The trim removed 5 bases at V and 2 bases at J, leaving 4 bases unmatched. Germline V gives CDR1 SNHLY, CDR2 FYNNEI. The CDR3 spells CASSWRTSAYEQYF. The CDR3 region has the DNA TGTGCCAGCAGTTGGAGGACTAGCGCCTACGAGCAGTACTTC.

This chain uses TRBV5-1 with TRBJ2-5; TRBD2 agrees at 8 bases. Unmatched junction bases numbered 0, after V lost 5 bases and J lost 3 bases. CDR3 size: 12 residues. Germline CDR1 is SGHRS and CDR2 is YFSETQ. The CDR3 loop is CASRLAEETQYF. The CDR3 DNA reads TGCGCCAGCAGACTAGCGGAAGAGACCCAGTACTTC.

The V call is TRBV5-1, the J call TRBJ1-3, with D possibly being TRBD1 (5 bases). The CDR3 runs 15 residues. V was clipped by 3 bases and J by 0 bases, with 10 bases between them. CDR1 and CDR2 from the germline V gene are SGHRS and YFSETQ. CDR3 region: CASSWGRNSGNTIYF. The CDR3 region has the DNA TGCGCCAGCAGCTGGGGACGGAACTCTGGAAACACCATATATTTT.

The CDR3 here is CASSLGTEQYF. CDR3 nucleotides: TGTGCCAGCAGCTTAGGGACCGAGCAGTACTTC. The chain recombines TRBV7-9 with TRBJ2-7; D uncertain. CDR1 and CDR2 (germline): SEHNR, FQNEAQ (reference sequence). V was trimmed by 1 base and J by 6 bases, leaving 4 bases between them. This CDR3 spans 11 amino acids.

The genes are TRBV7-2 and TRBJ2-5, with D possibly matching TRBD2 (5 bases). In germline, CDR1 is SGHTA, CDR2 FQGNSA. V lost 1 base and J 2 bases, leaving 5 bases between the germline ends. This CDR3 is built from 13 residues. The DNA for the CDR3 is TGTGCCAGCAGCTTAGGAGGGCAAGAGACCCAGTACTTC. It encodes CASSLGGQETQYF. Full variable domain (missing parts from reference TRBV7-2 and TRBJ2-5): GAGVSQSPSNKVTEKGKDVELRCDPISGHTALYWYRQSLGQGLEFLIYFQGNSAPDKSGLPSDRFSAERTGGSVSTLTIQRTQQEDSAVYLCASSLGGQETQYFGPGTRLLVL.

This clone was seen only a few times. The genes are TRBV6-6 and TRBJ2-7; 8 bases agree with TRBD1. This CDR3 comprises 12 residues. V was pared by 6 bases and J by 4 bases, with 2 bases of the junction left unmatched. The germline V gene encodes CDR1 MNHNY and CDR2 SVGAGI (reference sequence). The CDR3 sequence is CASRDRAYEQYF. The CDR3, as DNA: TGTGCCAGCAGGGACAGGGCGTACGAGCAGTACTTC.

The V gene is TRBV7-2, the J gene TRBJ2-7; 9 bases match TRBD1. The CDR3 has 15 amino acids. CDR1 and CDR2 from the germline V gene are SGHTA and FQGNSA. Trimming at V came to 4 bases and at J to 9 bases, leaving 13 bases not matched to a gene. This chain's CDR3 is CASSSHRGPPTGQYF. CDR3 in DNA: TGTGCCAGCAGCTCTCACAGGGGGCCTCCTACGGGGCAGTACTTC.

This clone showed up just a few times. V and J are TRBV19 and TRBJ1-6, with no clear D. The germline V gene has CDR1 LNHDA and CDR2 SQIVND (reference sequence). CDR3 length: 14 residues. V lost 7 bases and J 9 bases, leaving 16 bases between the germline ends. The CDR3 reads CASTLGGGRSPLHF. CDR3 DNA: TGTGCCAGTACCCTCGGCGGAGGACGTTCACCCCTCCACTTT. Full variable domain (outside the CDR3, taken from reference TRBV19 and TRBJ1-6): DGGITQSPKYLFRKEGQNVTLSCEQNLNHDAMYWYRQDPGQGLRLIYYSQIVNDFQKGDIAEGYSVSREKKESFPLTVTSAQKNPTAFYLCASTLGGGRSPLHFGNGTRLTVT.

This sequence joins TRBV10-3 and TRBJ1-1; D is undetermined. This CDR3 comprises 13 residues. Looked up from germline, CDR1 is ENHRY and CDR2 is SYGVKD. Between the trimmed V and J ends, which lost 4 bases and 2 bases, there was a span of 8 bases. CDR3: CAISGEGNTEAFF. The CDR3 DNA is TGTGCCATCAGTGGTGAGGGTAACACTGAAGCTTTCTTT.